Listed below are T cell receptor beta chains from one sample, sequenced in a study of cytomegalovirus exposure and HLA in healthy donors. Using immunoSEQ multiplex PCR, the repertoire was profiled, and TCRdb retains in-frame clones only, with some absent. The table includes 80,000 to 95,000 clones, 70% to 80% detected once. Sequencing used PBMCs. These receptors originate from a woman in her forties in good health and CMV-seropositive. Each CDR3 is given without its conserved first and last residue.

V gene	J gene	CDR3 protein
TRBV5-1	TRBJ2-7	ASSSRDEQY
TRBV30	TRBJ1-1	AWSGQLMNTEAF
TRBV5-1	TRBJ1-4	ASRHTGGEKLF
TRBV5-1	TRBJ1-4	ASSWGQGVREKLF
TRBV7-2	TRBJ2-1	ASSFGGSGDNEQF
TRBV2	TRBJ2-1	ASQPPVGPGHEQF
TRBV5-4	TRBJ2-7	ASSLDRDDYEQY
TRBV7-2	TRBJ2-3	ASSLGPLAGSTDTQY
TRBV6-6	TRBJ1-2	ASSPGDPREGYGYT
TRBV4-2	TRBJ1-5	ASSQETGKVQPQH
TRBV19	TRBJ2-6	ASRPTGVGAGANVLT
TRBV5-1	TRBJ1-6	ASSLDRGANSPLH
TRBV6-1	TRBJ1-1	ASSADSYGGSANTEAF
TRBV2	TRBJ2-1	ATKRGTGASNEQF